Many counts were recorded for the clone carrying this TCR beta chain. Its specificity is unknown. This specimen belongs to a study of T and B cells in COVID-19 patients. Overall study: Blood was sampled from COVID-19 patients who were either actively infected or recovered. Recovered patients mostly had mild to moderate COVID-19 managed as outpatients. Study-wide points: Clonality of TRB repertoires was high in active COVID-19; recovery brought above-healthy diversity and richness.

Multiplex PCR with BIOMED2 TRB-A/B primer pools amplified TRB rearrangements. TCRdb reprocessed the multiplex PCR reads with MiXCR, giving one entry per CDR3 protein. The sample lists some 13,000 distinct CDR3 sequences, roughly 27% occurring once. The germline gives CDR1 LNHDA, CDR2 SQIVND (reference sequence). Trimming removed 2 bases at V and 2 bases at J, with 28 bases between. The CDR3 loop spans 21 amino acids. From blood, roughly 250-550 ng of genomic DNA served as TRB template. The sequencing input was blood. The chain couples TRBV19 to TRBJ2-4, with D perhaps matching TRBD1 (6 bases). The TCR sequence derives from a human donor who had recovered from COVID-19. The CDR3 sequence: CASSILSRGESGALTKNIQYF. The CDR3 DNA is TGTGCCAGTAGTATATTGTCTAGGGGAGAATCAGGGGCGTTAACCAAAAACATTCAGTACTTC.